The rows below give T cell receptor beta chains drawn from one sample of a study of T cells after yellow fever vaccination. A single record per CDR3 protein comes from TCRdb applying MiXCR to the 5' RACE reads. The data hold about 220,000 distinct CDR3 sequences, with 3.2% observed a single time. Sequences were derived from CD4+ T cells sorted from PBMCs, sampled 10 days after the yellow fever booster vaccination. The receptors shown here come from a man aged 18-30 years who received the YFV17D yellow fever vaccine. Both conserved end residues are part of each CDR3. D genes are given only for firm matches. Size is omitted from some rows. Given values are once, few, many or a class for expanded clones.

abundance	v_gene	j_gene	d_gene	CDR3nt	CDR3aa
.	TRBV30	TRBJ1-1	TRBD1	TGTGCCTGGAGTTCCACCGGGACAGGGCGAATCGGGGGGAACACTGAAGCTTTCTTT	CAWSSTGTGRIGGNTEAFF
many	TRBV10-3	TRBJ2-5	.	TGTGCCACCTCGGAAGGCGAAGAGACCCAGTACTTC	CATSEGEETQYF
few	TRBV7-9	TRBJ1-4	.	TGTGCCAGCAGCCGGGACACGGGGGAAAAACTGTTTTTT	CASSRDTGEKLFF
.	TRBV4-3	TRBJ2-1	TRBD2	TGCGCCAGCAGCCAAGACCTCCCGACTAGCGGGGGGGCATTTCTCTTC	CASSQDLPTSGGAFLF
.	TRBV5-1	TRBJ2-5	.	TGCGCCAGCAGCTTGGGAACGTCCCTCCAAGAGACCCAGTACTTC	CASSLGTSLQETQYF
few	TRBV9	TRBJ2-3	.	TGTGCCAGCAGCGTTGGGGACTTCACAGATACGCAGTATTTT	CASSVGDFTDTQYF
many	TRBV6-6	TRBJ1-1	TRBD1	TGTGCCAGCAGTTCCCCGACAGGGATGAACACTGAAGCTTTCTTT	CASSSPTGMNTEAFF
few	TRBV7-3	TRBJ2-2	.	TGTGCCAGCAGCCCGGGGGGCTCCCTAAACACCGGGGAGCTGTTTTTT	CASSPGGSLNTGELFF
many	TRBV6-2/TRBV6-3	TRBJ2-1	.	TGTGCCAGCAGTTACTCCGATGTTAGCGGAATATACAATGAGCAGTTCTTC	CASSYSDVSGIYNEQFF
few	TRBV19	TRBJ1-5	.	TGTGCCAGTACCTTAAGCAATCAGCCCCAGCATTTT	CASTLSNQPQHF
many	TRBV6-6	TRBJ2-7	TRBD2	TGTGCCAGCAGCGGGACTAGCGGGGGCCACGAGCAGTACTTC	CASSGTSGGHEQYF
many	TRBV12-3/TRBV12-4	TRBJ2-3	TRBD2	TGTGCCAGCAGTTTATGGCGGGGGGGCACAGATACGCAGTATTTT	CASSLWRGGTDTQYF
many	TRBV6-2/TRBV6-3	TRBJ1-5	.	TGTGCCAGCACCCTGATGGAACCAGGGGCCGGGCAGCCCCAGCATTTT	CASTLMEPGAGQPQHF
few	TRBV5-6	TRBJ2-1	TRBD2	TGTGCCAGCAGCTTACCGGGACTAGCGGGGGGGCGGAATGAGCAGTTCTTC	CASSLPGLAGGRNEQFF
many	TRBV5-1	TRBJ2-3	.	TGCGCCAGCAGTCTCGGGACCGAGGGAGATACGCAGTATTTT	CASSLGTEGDTQYF
.	TRBV3-1	TRBJ1-1	.	TGTGCCAGCAGCCAAGAACCCAGGGGAGGGTCTGAAGCTTTCTTT	CASSQEPRGGSEAFF
few	TRBV6-6	TRBJ1-5	TRBD1	TGTGCCAGCAGACCGACAGGGTCAGATAGCAATCAGCCCCAGCATTTT	CASRPTGSDSNQPQHF
few	TRBV5-4	TRBJ1-5	.	TGTGCCAGCAGCTTGTATGGGGACCAGCCCCAGCATTTT	CASSLYGDQPQHF
many	TRBV20-1	TRBJ2-3	TRBD1	TGCAGTGCTACCCAGGGGGCGAGCCGTCGCACAGATACGCAGTATTTT	CSATQGASRRTDTQYF
many	TRBV11-2	TRBJ2-5	TRBD2	TGTGCCAGCAGCCAACCGGGACTAGCGGGTCTAAAGACCCAGTACTTC	CASSQPGLAGLKTQYF
once	TRBV7-6	TRBJ2-1	.	TGTGCCAGCAGCAAACGCCAACAGAACTCCTACAATGAGCAGTTCTTC	CASSKRQQNSYNEQFF
.	TRBV4-1	TRBJ1-3	.	TGCGCCAGCAGCCAAGGGAATACTGGAAACACCATATATTTT	CASSQGNTGNTIYF
many	TRBV5-5	TRBJ1-2	.	TGTGCCAGCAGCTTGGCAGGGAACTATGGCTACACCTTC	CASSLAGNYGYTF
few	TRBV7-8	TRBJ2-7	.	TGTGCCAGCAGCTTCGGGGGTAGTGGGTCCTACGAGCAGTACTTC	CASSFGGSGSYEQYF
many	TRBV28	TRBJ1-2	.	TGTGCCAGCAGTTTAGGGTGGCAGGATGGCTACACCTTC	CASSLGWQDGYTF
few	TRBV10-3	TRBJ2-6	.	TGTGCCACGTGGACGTCTGGGGCCAACGTCCTGACTTTC	CATWTSGANVLTF
.	TRBV24-1	TRBJ2-1	TRBD2	TGTGCCACCAGCGAGCGGGGGGGCCTGAATGAGCAGTTCTTC	CATSERGGLNEQFF
.	TRBV6-1	TRBJ1-5	.	TGTGCCAGCAGTGACTTATATCAGCCCCAGCATTTT	CASSDLYQPQHF
many	TRBV5-1	TRBJ2-2	.	TGCGCCAGCAGCCCGGGCGGCACGAACACCGGGGAGCTGTTTTTT	CASSPGGTNTGELFF
many	TRBV7-2	TRBJ2-1	.	TGTGCCAGCAGCTTAGAACGGGGATCCTACAATGAGCAGTTCTTC	CASSLERGSYNEQFF
few	TRBV24-1	TRBJ2-1	.	TGTGCCACCAGTGATCCCAGGGGGGGAGATGAGCAGTTCTTC	CATSDPRGGDEQFF
few	TRBV5-1	TRBJ2-3	TRBD1	TGCGCCACCAAACGACAGGGGGCTACAGATACGCAGTATTTT	CATKRQGATDTQYF
few	TRBV7-7	TRBJ2-1	.	TGTGCTAGCAGCTCGGCGTGGGGTGGTGAGCAGTTCTTC	CASSSAWGGEQFF
many	TRBV20-1	TRBJ1-2	.	TGCAGCATAAGCCTCAGGGTGGGCGATGGCTACACCTTC	CSISLRVGDGYTF
many	TRBV5-5	TRBJ1-5	.	TGTGCCAGCAGCGATGACATCTACGGGCCCCAGCATTTT	CASSDDIYGPQHF
few	TRBV5-1	TRBJ1-1	.	TGCGCCAGCAGCTCCGGGACATCATCCACTGAAGCTTTCTTT	CASSSGTSSTEAFF
.	TRBV3-1	TRBJ2-3	TRBD2	TGTGCCAGCAGCCACTTAGCGGGGGGTACAGATACGCAGTATTTT	CASSHLAGGTDTQYF
few	TRBV10-1	TRBJ2-4	.	TGCGCCAGCAGTGTCGGCGGAGCCAAAAACATTCAGTACTTC	CASSVGGAKNIQYF
few	TRBV13	TRBJ2-7	.	TGTGCCAGCAGCCCAGCGGGCCTCGGCTACGAGCAGTACTTC	CASSPAGLGYEQYF
many	TRBV18	TRBJ1-2	.	TGTGCCAGCTCACCGCCCCAGGGAAACGGCTACACCTTC	CASSPPQGNGYTF
few	TRBV19	TRBJ1-2	.	TGTGCCAGTAGACCACAGAACTCTAACTATGGCTACACCTTC	CASRPQNSNYGYTF
many	TRBV20-1	TRBJ2-1	TRBD1	TGCAGTGCTAGAGATCCAGGGGGCCCGGGCAACAATGAGCAGTTCTTC	CSARDPGGPGNNEQFF
many	TRBV20-1	TRBJ1-4	.	TGCAGTGCTAGTGATGGGGGCGCGGAAAAACTGTTTTTT	CSASDGGAEKLFF
many	TRBV3-1	TRBJ2-4	TRBD2	TGTGCCAGCAGCCGAGATGGACTAGCGGGGAGGGGAAACATTCAGTACTTC	CASSRDGLAGRGNIQYF
.	TRBV29-1	TRBJ1-1	.	TGCAGCGTTGTGAGGACCGAGGCCCGCACTGAAGCTTTCTTT	CSVVRTEARTEAFF
many	TRBV7-9	TRBJ2-3	.	TGTGCCAGCAGCTTGTCCTATCGCGGGGTGGGAGATACGCAGTATTTT	CASSLSYRGVGDTQYF
many	TRBV20-1	TRBJ2-7	TRBD2	TGCAGTGCCAGGAGCGGGGGGACCTCCTACGAGCAGTACTTC	CSARSGGTSYEQYF
many	TRBV6-6	TRBJ2-3	.	TGTGCCAGCGTATACCAGGGGTTTGGGAGCACAGATACGCAGTATTTT	CASVYQGFGSTDTQYF
.	TRBV7-3	TRBJ2-1	.	TGTGCCAGCAGCTCCGGTGCGGCAGGGTGGAATGAGCAGTTCTTC	CASSSGAAGWNEQFF
.	TRBV7-9	TRBJ2-7	.	TGTGCCAGCAGCTTAGCGCTCTTAACGGGCAAGAGAGAGGTTGGGTCCTACGAGCAGTACTTC	CASSLALLTGKREVGSYEQYF
few	TRBV4-1	TRBJ2-1	.	TGCGCCAGCAGCCAAGTGGGGCGGGACTCCTACAATGAGCAGTTCTTC	CASSQVGRDSYNEQFF
many	TRBV4-2	TRBJ1-5	.	TGTGCCAGCAGCCAAGAGGGGGCGTTGCAGCCCCAGCATTTT	CASSQEGALQPQHF